Listed below are T cell receptor beta chains from one sample, sequenced in a study of blood T cell repertoires in COVID-19. The method was immunoSEQ multiplex PCR; TCRdb's version includes in-frame clones alone and lacks a portion of them. Here the sample spans more than 200,000 clones, under 90% being singletons. Sequencing used peripheral blood. All receptors come from a woman aged 80 or over with COVID-19, enrolled during active disease. Each CDR3 is given with its conserved first and last residue. Fields, in order: D gene, J gene, V gene, CDR3 length, clone size, CDR3 protein, CDR3 DNA. A D gene is named only where the DNA matches it firmly. The size of a clone is reported for some rows only, either as once, few or many, or as a class for expanded clones.

D: .
J: TRBJ1-5
V: TRBV19
length: 15
size: .
CDR3: CASRDFQYSNQPQHF
DNA: TGTGCCAGTAGGGACTTCCAATATAGCAATCAGCCCCAGCATTTT

D: TRBD1
J: TRBJ1-2
V: TRBV19
length: 14
size: .
CDR3: CASSRRDRPYGYTF
DNA: TGTGCCAGTAGTCGCAGGGACAGGCCCTATGGCTACACCTTC

D: TRBD1
J: TRBJ2-1
V: TRBV7-9
length: 16
size: .
CDR3: CASSLEPGQGPPPEFF
DNA: TGTGCCAGCAGCTTAGAGCCGGGACAGGGCCCGCCTCCCGAGTTCTTC

D: TRBD1
J: TRBJ2-5
V: TRBV29-1
length: 14
size: .
CDR3: CSVVPGQGLETQYF
DNA: TGCAGCGTTGTGCCGGGACAGGGCTTGGAGACCCAGTACTTC

D: TRBD2
J: TRBJ2-3
V: TRBV3-1/TRBV3-2
length: 16
size: .
CDR3: CASSPHGRGGADTQYF
DNA: TGTGCCAGCAGCCCCCATGGGCGGGGGGGCGCAGATACGCAGTATTTT

D: TRBD1
J: TRBJ1-2
V: TRBV29-1
length: 12
size: .
CDR3: CSVSRGQGIYTF
DNA: TGCAGCGTCTCCCGGGGACAGGGGATCTACACCTTC

D: TRBD2
J: TRBJ2-5
V: TRBV3-1/TRBV3-2
length: 14
size: .
CDR3: CASRVAGGMETQYF
DNA: TGTGCCAGCAGAGTAGCGGGGGGAATGGAGACCCAGTACTTC

D: TRBD1
J: TRBJ1-3
V: TRBV7-2
length: 15
size: .
CDR3: CASSLATGSGNTIYF
DNA: TGTGCCAGCAGCTTAGCGACAGGGTCTGGAAACACCATATATTTT

D: .
J: TRBJ1-1
V: TRBV2
length: 14
size: .
CDR3: CASTVQGVNTEAFF
DNA: TGTGCCAGCACAGTGCAGGGCGTGAACACTGAAGCTTTCTTT

D: TRBD1
J: TRBJ1-2
V: TRBV6-5
length: 15
size: .
CDR3: CASRDFETGLDGYTF
DNA: TGTGCCAGCAGAGACTTCGAGACAGGGTTAGATGGCTACACCTTC

D: .
J: TRBJ2-6
V: TRBV6-5
length: 13
size: .
CDR3: CASSTTGANVLTF
DNA: TGTGCCAGCAGCACTACTGGGGCCAACGTCCTGACTTTC

D: TRBD2
J: TRBJ2-1
V: TRBV7-7
length: 15
size: .
CDR3: CASSSGTSNYNEQFF
DNA: TGTGCTAGCAGCTCCGGGACTAGCAATTACAATGAGCAGTTCTTC

D: TRBD1
J: TRBJ1-2
V: TRBV5-6
length: 17
size: .
CDR3: CASSLGTGAPANYGYTF
DNA: TGTGCCAGCAGCTTAGGGACAGGGGCGCCCGCTAACTATGGCTACACCTTC

D: .
J: TRBJ1-4
V: TRBV6-1
length: 12
size: .
CDR3: CASRELNEKLFF
DNA: TGTGCCAGCAGGGAGCTAAATGAAAAACTGTTTTTT

D: TRBD2
J: TRBJ2-1
V: TRBV9
length: 15
size: .
CDR3: CASSQIVSGGNEQFF
DNA: TGTGCCAGCAGTCAAATTGTATCGGGGGGCAATGAGCAGTTCTTC

D: TRBD1
J: TRBJ1-2
V: TRBV9
length: 17
size: .
CDR3: CASSEPDRGAANYGYTF
DNA: TGTGCCAGCAGCGAACCGGACAGGGGAGCGGCTAACTATGGCTACACCTTC

D: TRBD2
J: TRBJ2-1
V: TRBV3-1/TRBV3-2
length: 12
size: .
CDR3: CASSLSGGEQFF
DNA: TGTGCCAGCAGTCTCAGCGGGGGCGAACAGTTCTTC

D: TRBD1
J: TRBJ1-3
V: TRBV28
length: 15
size: .
CDR3: CASSSQGPEGNTIYF
DNA: TGTGCCAGCAGTTCACAGGGGCCCGAAGGAAACACCATATATTTT

D: TRBD1
J: TRBJ1-5
V: TRBV18
length: 15
size: .
CDR3: CASSPGTGSNQPQHF
DNA: TGTGCCAGCTCACCAGGGACAGGGAGCAATCAGCCCCAGCATTTT

D: TRBD2
J: TRBJ2-3
V: TRBV10-1
length: 21
size: .
CDR3: CASSDRSLVLAGGNNAGTQYF
DNA: TGCGCCAGCAGTGATCGGTCCCTCGTGCTAGCGGGGGGGAACAACGCCGGTACGCAGTATTTT

D: .
J: TRBJ1-5
V: TRBV4-1
length: 15
size: .
CDR3: CASSQDSQGLQPQHF
DNA: TGCGCCAGCAGCCAAGATTCGCAGGGTCTTCAGCCCCAGCATTTT

D: TRBD1
J: TRBJ2-7
V: TRBV3-1/TRBV3-2
length: 15
size: .
CDR3: CASSQIGTGSLGQYF
DNA: TGTGCCAGCAGCCAGATTGGGACAGGGAGTCTAGGGCAGTACTTC

D: .
J: TRBJ1-2
V: TRBV6-5
length: 13
size: .
CDR3: CASSYDGYYGYTF
DNA: TGTGCCAGCAGTTACGACGGGTACTATGGCTACACCTTC

D: .
J: TRBJ1-4
V: TRBV18
length: 13
size: .
CDR3: CASHRDKREKLFF
DNA: TGTGCCAGCCACCGGGACAAAAGGGAAAAACTGTTTTTT

D: .
J: TRBJ1-6
V: TRBV7-2
length: 12
size: .
CDR3: CASSLSFSPLHF
DNA: TGTGCCAGCAGCTTAAGCTTCTCACCCCTCCACTTT

D: .
J: TRBJ2-4
V: TRBV3-1/TRBV3-2
length: 14
size: once
CDR3: CASSHLRSKNIQYF
DNA: TGTGCCAGCAGCCATCTTCGGTCAAAAAACATTCAGTACTTC

D: .
J: TRBJ1-6
V: TRBV6-6
length: 13
size: .
CDR3: CASRPRDNSPLHF
DNA: TGTGCCAGCAGACCCCGGGATAATTCACCCCTCCACTTT

D: .
J: TRBJ1-1
V: TRBV5-4
length: 14
size: .
CDR3: CASSTRSTNTEAFF
DNA: TGTGCCAGCAGTACGCGAAGTACGAACACTGAAGCTTTCTTT

D: .
J: TRBJ2-5
V: TRBV2
length: 14
size: .
CDR3: CASSRGQTQETQYF
DNA: TGTGCCAGCAGTCGAGGACAGACCCAAGAGACCCAGTACTTC